This T cell receptor beta chain came from a study of T cells in Graves' hyperthyroidism and ophthalmopathy. Findings and caveats of the study: Expanded thyroid clonotypes (above 0.001) were mostly also found in blood. Model output signaled ophthalmopathy a median 6.5 months ahead of onset.

RNA transcripts yielded amplified TCR beta CDR3 regions. During a first-round RT-PCR of the TCR CDR3, the HTBI primer set was used. Via MiXCR, TCRdb re-called the multiplex PCR reads, giving one row per CDR3 protein. This sample has 500,000 to 750,000 distinct CDR3 sequences, with around 14% found just once. The germline V and J ends were trimmed by 6 bases and 7 bases, with 13 bases remaining between them. The V gene's germline CDR1 is ENHRY and CDR2 SYGVKD. CDR3 length equals 12 residues. A note on this clonotype: Its specificity is unknown.

Stable disease denoted Graves' hyperthyroidism without ophthalmopathy progression within 18 months. This TCR was sampled from a young woman with Graves' hyperthyroidism. The sample consisted of blood. The chain links TRBV10-3 to TRBJ2-7, with D maybe TRBD2 (6 bases). The CDR3, as DNA: TGTGCCATCAGGACTAGGCCGTATGAGCAGTACTTC. Residues: CAIRTRPYEQYF.